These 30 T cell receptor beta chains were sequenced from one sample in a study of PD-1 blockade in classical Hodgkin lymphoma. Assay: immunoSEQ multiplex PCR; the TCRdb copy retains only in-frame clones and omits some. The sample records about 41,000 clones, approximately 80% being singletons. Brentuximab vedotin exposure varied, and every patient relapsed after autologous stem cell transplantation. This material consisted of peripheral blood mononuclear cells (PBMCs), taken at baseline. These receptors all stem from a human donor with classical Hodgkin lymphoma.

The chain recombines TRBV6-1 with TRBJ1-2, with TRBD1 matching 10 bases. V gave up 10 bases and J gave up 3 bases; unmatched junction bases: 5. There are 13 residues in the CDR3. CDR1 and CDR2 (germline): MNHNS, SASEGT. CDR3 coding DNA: TGTGCCACCCAGACAGGGGGCCACTATGGCTACACCTTC. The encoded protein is CATQTGGHYGYTF.

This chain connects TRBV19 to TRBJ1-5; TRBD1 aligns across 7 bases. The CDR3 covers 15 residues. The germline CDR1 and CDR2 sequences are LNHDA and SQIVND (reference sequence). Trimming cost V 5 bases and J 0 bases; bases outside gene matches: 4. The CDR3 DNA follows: TGTGCCAGTAGTCCCGGGACAGCTAGCAATCAGCCCCAGCATTTT. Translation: CASSPGTASNQPQHF.

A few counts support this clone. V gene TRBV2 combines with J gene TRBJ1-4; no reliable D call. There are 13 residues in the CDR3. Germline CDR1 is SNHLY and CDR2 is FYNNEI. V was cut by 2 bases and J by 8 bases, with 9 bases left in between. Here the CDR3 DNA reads TGTGCCAGCAGTGAACCGCGAATCGAAAAACTGTTTTTT. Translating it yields CASSEPRIEKLFF.

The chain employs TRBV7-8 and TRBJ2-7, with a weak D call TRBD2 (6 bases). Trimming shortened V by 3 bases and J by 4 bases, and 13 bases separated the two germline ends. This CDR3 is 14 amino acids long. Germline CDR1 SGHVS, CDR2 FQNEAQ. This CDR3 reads CASSLGRSGYEQYF. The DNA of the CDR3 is TGTGCCAGCAGCTTGGGCAGAAGCGGGTACGAGCAGTACTTC.

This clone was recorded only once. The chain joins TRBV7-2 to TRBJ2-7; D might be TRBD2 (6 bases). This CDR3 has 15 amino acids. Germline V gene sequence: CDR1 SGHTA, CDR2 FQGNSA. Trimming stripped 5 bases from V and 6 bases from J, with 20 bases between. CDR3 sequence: CASSREGLLRGEQYF. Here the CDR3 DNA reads TGTGCCAGCAGCCGAGAGGGACTTTTGCGGGGCGAGCAGTACTTC.

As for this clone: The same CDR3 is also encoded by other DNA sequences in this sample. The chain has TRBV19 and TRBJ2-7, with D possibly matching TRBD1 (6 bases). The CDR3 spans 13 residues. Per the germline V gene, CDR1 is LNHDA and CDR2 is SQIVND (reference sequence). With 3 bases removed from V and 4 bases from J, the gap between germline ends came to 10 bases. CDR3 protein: CASSIRQGYEQYF. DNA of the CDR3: TGTGCCAGTAGTATCAGGCAGGGGTACGAGCAGTACTTC.

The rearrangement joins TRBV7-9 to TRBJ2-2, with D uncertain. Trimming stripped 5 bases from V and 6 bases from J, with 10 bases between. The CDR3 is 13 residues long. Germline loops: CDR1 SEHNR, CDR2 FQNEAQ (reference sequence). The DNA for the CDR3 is TGTGCCAGCAGCCCGAGTGGCGCCGGGGAGCTGTTTTTT. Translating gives CASSPSGAGELFF.

The CDR3 sequence: CASSQDTGGSETQYF. The CDR3, as DNA: TGCGCCAGCAGCCAAGATACAGGGGGCTCGGAGACCCAGTACTTC. The rearrangement links TRBV4-3 to TRBJ2-5; TRBD1 matches 9 bases. The V and J ends lost 0 bases and 5 bases, in that order; junction bases with no gene match: 4. CDR3 size: 15 residues. Per germline, CDR1 LGHNA and CDR2 YSLEER.

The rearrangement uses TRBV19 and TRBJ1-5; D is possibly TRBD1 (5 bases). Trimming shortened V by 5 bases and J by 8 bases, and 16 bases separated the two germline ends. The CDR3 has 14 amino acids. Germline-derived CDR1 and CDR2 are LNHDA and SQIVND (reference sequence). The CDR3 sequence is CASSRGARLEPQHF. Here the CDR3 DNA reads TGTGCCAGTAGTCGAGGGGCCCGCTTGGAGCCCCAGCATTTT.

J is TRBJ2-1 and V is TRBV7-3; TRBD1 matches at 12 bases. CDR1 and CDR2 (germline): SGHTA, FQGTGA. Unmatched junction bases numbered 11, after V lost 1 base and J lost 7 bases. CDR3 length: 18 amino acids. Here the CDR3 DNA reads TGTGCCAGCAGCTTAAGATTCGCGGGACAGGGGGCTAGAAATGAGCAGTTCTTC. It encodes CASSLRFAGQGARNEQFF.

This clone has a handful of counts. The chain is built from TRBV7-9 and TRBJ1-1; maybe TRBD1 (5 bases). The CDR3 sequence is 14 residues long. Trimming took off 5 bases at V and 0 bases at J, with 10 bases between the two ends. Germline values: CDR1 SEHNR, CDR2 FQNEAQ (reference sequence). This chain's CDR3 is CASSRTGVNTEAFF. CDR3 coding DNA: TGTGCCAGCAGCCGGACGGGGGTGAACACTGAAGCTTTCTTT. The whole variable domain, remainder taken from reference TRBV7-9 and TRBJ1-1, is DTGVSQNPRHKITKRGQNVTFRCDPISEHNRLYWYRQTLGQGPEFLTYFQNEAQLEKSRLLSDRFSAERPKGSFSTLEIQRTEQGDSAMYLCASSRTGVNTEAFFGQGTRLTVV.

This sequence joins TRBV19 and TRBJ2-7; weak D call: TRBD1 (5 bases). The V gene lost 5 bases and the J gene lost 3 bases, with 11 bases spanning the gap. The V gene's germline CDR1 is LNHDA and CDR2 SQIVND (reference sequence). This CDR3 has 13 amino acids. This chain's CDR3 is CASSPRQGYEQYF. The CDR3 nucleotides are TGTGCCAGTAGTCCGCGCCAGGGCTACGAGCAGTACTTC.

The CDR3 is CASSLAGVGPNTEAFF. The DNA for the CDR3 is TGTGCCAGCAGCTTAGCGGGGGTAGGGCCGAACACTGAAGCTTTCTTT. V usage is TRBV7-9 and J usage is TRBJ1-1; D may be TRBD1 (5 bases). Germline CDR1 SEHNR, CDR2 FQNEAQ (reference sequence). This CDR3 region has 16 residues. V lost 0 bases and J 1 base, leaving 12 bases between the germline ends.

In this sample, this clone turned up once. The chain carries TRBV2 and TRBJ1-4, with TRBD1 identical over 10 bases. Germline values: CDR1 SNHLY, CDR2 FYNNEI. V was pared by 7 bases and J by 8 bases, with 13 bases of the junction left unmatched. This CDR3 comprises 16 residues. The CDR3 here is CASNRRGGTGDEKLFF. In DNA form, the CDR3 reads TGTGCCAGCAACCGCCGGGGGGGGACAGGGGACGAAAAACTGTTTTTT.

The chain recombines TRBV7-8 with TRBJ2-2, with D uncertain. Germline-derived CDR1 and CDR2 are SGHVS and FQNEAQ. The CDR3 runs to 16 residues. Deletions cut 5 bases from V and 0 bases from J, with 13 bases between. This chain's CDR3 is CASSVGPFANTGELFF. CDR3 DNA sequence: TGTGCCAGCAGCGTCGGACCCTTCGCGAACACCGGGGAGCTGTTTTTT.

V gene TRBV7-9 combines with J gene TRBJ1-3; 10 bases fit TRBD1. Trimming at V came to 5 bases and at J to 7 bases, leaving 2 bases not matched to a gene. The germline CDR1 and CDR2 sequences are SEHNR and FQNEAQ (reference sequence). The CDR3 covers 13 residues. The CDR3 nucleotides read TGTGCCAGCAGCCCGGGACAGGGGAACACCATATATTTT. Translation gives CASSPGQGNTIYF.

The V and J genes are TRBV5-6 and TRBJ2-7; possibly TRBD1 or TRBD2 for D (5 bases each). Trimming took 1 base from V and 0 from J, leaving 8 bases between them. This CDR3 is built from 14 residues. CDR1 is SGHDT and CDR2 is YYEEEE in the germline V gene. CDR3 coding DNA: TGTGCCAGCAGCTTGCTGGGACCCTCCTACGAGCAGTACTTC. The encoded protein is CASSLLGPSYEQYF.

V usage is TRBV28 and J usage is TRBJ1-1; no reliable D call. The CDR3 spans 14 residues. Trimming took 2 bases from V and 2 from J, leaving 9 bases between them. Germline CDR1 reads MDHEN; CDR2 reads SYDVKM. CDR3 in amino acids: CASSLLGPNTEAFF. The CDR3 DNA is TGTGCCAGCAGTTTACTAGGCCCAAACACTGAAGCTTTCTTT. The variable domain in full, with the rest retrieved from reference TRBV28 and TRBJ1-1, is DVKVTQSSRYLVKRTGEKVFLECVQDMDHENMFWYRQDPGLGLRLIYFSYDVKMKEKGDIPEGYSVSREKKERFSLILESASTNQTSMYLCASSLLGPNTEAFFGQGTRLTVV.

The CDR3 DNA reads as TGTGCCAGCAGTTTAGCCGGGCAGGGGGCCTACTATGGCTACACCTTC. It codes for CASSLAGQGAYYGYTF. The rearrangement links TRBV28 to TRBJ1-2, with 8 bases lining up with TRBD1. The CDR3 contains 16 residues. In germline, CDR1 is MDHEN, CDR2 SYDVKM. After removal of 2 bases from V and 3 bases from J, the junction contained 8 bases not matched to a gene.

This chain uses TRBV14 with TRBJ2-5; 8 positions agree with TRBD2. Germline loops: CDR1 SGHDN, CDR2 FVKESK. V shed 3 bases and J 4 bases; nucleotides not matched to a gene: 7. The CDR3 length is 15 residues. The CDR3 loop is CASSQWRLAGETQYF. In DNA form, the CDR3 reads TGTGCCAGCAGCCAGTGGAGGCTAGCGGGAGAGACCCAGTACTTC.

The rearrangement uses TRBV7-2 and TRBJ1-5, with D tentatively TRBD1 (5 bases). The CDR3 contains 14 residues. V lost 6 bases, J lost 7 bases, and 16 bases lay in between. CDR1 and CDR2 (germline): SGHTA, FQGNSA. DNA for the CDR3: TGTGCCAGCAGGCCTCGGGGGGAAGGACAGCCCCAGCATTTT. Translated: CASRPRGEGQPQHF.

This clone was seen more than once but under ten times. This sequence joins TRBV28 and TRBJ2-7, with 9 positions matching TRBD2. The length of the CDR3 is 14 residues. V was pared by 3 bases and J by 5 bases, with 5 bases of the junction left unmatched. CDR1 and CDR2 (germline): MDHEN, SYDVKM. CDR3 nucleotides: TGTGCCAGCAGTTTTTTCGCGGGAGGGGACGAGCAGTACTTC. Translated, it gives CASSFFAGGDEQYF.

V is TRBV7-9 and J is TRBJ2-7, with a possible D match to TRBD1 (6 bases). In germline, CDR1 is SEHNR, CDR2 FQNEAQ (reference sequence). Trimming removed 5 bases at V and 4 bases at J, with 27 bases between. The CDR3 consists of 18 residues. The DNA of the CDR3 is TGTGCCAGCAGCCCTCGACGGACCGGGACAACTAGTTGGTACGAGCAGTACTTC. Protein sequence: CASSPRRTGTTSWYEQYF.

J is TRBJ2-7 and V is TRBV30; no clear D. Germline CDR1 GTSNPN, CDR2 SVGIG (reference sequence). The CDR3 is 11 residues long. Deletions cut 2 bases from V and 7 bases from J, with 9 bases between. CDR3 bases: TGTGCCTGGAGTTACCTAGGAGAGCAGTACTTC. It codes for CAWSYLGEQYF.

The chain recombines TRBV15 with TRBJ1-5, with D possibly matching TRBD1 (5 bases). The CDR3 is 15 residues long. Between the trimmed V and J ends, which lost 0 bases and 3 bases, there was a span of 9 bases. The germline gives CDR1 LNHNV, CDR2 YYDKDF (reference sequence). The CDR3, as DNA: TGTGCCACCAGCAGAGATACAGGCAACAATCAGCCCCAGCATTTT. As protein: CATSRDTGNNQPQHF.

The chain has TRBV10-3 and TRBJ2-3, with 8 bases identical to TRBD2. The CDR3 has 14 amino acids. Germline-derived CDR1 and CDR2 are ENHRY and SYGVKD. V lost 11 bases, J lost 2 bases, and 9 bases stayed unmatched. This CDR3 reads CAVNVAGPTDTQYF. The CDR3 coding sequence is TGTGCCGTAAACGTAGCGGGGCCCACAGATACGCAGTATTTT.

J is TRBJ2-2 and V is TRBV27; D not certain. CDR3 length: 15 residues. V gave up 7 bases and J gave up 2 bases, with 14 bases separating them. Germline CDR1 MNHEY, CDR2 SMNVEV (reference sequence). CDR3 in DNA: TGTGCCAGCAACCCAAAGGGTACTAACACCGGGGAGCTGTTTTTT. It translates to CASNPKGTNTGELFF.

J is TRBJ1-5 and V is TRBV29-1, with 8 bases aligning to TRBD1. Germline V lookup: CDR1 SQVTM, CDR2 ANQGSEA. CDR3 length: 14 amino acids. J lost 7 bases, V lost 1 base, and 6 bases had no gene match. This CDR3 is CSVEGQGAGQPQHF. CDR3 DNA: TGCAGCGTTGAAGGGCAGGGGGCGGGGCAGCCCCAGCATTTT.

CDR3 in DNA: TGTGCCAGCAGCTTAAGACAGGAAAACACTGAAGCTTTCTTT. Translated, it gives CASSLRQENTEAFF. The J gene is TRBJ1-1, the V gene TRBV27; possibly TRBD1 for D (6 bases). CDR1 and CDR2 (germline): MNHEY, SMNVEV (reference sequence). The CDR3 extends over 14 amino acids. Trimming took off 6 bases at V and 2 bases at J, with 13 bases between the two ends.

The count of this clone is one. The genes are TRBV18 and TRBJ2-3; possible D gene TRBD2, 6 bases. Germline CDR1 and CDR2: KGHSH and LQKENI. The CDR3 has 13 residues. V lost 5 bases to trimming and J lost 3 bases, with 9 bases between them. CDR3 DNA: TGTGCCAGCTCAAACGGGGGTACAGATACGCAGTATTTT. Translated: CASSNGGTDTQYF.